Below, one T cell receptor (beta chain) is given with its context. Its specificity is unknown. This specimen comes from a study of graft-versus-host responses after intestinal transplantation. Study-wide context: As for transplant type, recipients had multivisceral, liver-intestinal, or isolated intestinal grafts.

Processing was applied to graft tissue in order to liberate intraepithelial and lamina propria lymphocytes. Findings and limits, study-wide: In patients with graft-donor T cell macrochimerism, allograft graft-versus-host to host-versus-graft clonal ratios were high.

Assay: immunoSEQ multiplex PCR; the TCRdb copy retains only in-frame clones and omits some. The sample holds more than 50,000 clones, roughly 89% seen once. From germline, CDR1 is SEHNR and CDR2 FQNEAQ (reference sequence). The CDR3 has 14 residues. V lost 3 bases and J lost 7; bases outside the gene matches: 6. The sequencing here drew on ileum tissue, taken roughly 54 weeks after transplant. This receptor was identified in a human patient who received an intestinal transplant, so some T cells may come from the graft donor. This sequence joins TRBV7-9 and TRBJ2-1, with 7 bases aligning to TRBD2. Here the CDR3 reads CASSFSGGINEQFF. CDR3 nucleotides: TGTGCCAGCAGCTTTTCGGGAGGCATTAATGAGCAGTTCTTC.